This entry lists 2 T cell receptor beta chains sequenced from one sample in a study of blood T cells in healthy people across ages. A second PCR of 7 to 11 cycles used a sample-barcoded 5' primer and a J-beta primer mix. Each CDR3 protein gets one entry after TCRdb re-called the 5' RACE reads with MiXCR. Here the sample spans about 930,000 distinct CDR3 sequences, roughly 28% being singletons. These data also formed part of another study, on T cells of mothers and their children.

Input material: blood. The receptors originated from a woman between 40 and 55 years old in good health.

This rearrangement joins TRBV7-3 to TRBJ2-3; no firm D call. Germline V gives CDR1 SGHTA, CDR2 FQGTGA. Trimming pared 5 bases from V and 6 bases from J, leaving 12 bases between. The CDR3 totals 13 residues. The CDR3 DNA reads TGTGCCAGCAGCGCAAGCGCGGCGGATACGCAGTATTTT. It specifies CASSASAADTQYF.

Note on this clonotype: Possible read error: a much larger clone is one base away. This chain connects TRBV20-1 to TRBJ2-1; 9 nucleotides agree with TRBD2. CDR3 length: 15 amino acids. V shed 3 bases and J 1 base; nucleotides not matched to a gene: 4. Per the germline V gene, CDR1 is DFQATT and CDR2 is SNEGSKA (reference sequence). The CDR3 DNA follows: TGCAGTGCTAGTCCTAGCGGGGCGTCCTACAATGAGCAGTTCTTC. It yields the protein CSASPSGASYNEQFF.